The next 5 T cell receptor beta chains were all read from a single sample in a study of blood T cell repertoires in COVID-19. Sequencing used immunoSEQ multiplex PCR; TCRdb keeps in-frame clones, though not all of them. The profile covers 100,000 to 150,000 clones, with approximately 83% appearing a single time and 27% taken by the ten largest. The specimen was peripheral blood. The receptors were gathered from a woman over 75 with acute or convalescent COVID-19.

The chain links TRBV28 to TRBJ2-2; TRBD1 agrees at 9 bases. J was trimmed by 8 bases and V by 7 bases; bases with no gene match: 8. This CDR3 is built from 14 residues. Germline-derived CDR1 and CDR2 are MDHEN and SYDVKM. The CDR3 reads CASTPTGGYGELFF. For the CDR3, the DNA is TGTGCCAGCACCCCAACAGGGGGCTATGGGGAGCTGTTTTTT.

The chain uses TRBV6-5 and TRBJ1-6; 7 nucleotides match TRBD1. CDR3 length equals 14 residues. V shed 7 bases, J shed 8 bases, and the junction held 8 bases outside the gene matches. Germline assignment: CDR1 MNHEY and CDR2 SVGAGI. Written as DNA, the CDR3 is TGTGCCAGCATCCTGACAGGGTCCTATTCACCCCTCCACTTT. It is translated as CASILTGSYSPLHF.

The genes are TRBV6-5 and TRBJ1-6; the D gene is possibly TRBD1 (5 bases). Trimming took off 11 bases at V and 5 bases at J, with 13 bases between the two ends. Per germline, CDR1 MNHEY and CDR2 SVGAGI. This CDR3 contains 13 residues. CDR3 sequence reads: CAGKTENNSPLHF. DNA for the CDR3: TGTGCCGGTAAGACAGAAAATAATTCACCCCTCCACTTT.

The V gene is TRBV6-1, the J gene TRBJ1-2; unclear D gene. Trimming cost V 4 bases and J 3 bases, with 21 bases left between them. The CDR3 runs to 17 residues. Germline V gives CDR1 MNHNS, CDR2 SASEGT. CDR3 region: CASSALEKALRDYGYTF. CDR3 nucleotides: TGTGCCAGCAGTGCGTTGGAGAAAGCGCTAAGAGACTATGGCTACACCTTC.

The chain links TRBV29-1 to TRBJ2-1, with 16 bases identical to TRBD2. CDR1 is SQVTM, CDR2 ANQGSEA, per germline. CDR3 size: 17 residues. V gave up 7 bases and J gave up 1 base; unmatched junction bases: 7. The CDR3 DNA is TGCAGCGCTACGGGACTAGCGGGGGGGCCATCCTACAATGAGCAGTTCTTC. The encoded protein is CSATGLAGGPSYNEQFF.